The next 16 T cell receptor beta chains were all read from a single sample in a study of cytomegalovirus exposure and HLA in healthy donors. The PCR made use of 60 Vbeta and 13 Jbeta primers. Libraries were prepared by immunoSEQ multiplex PCR; TCRdb keeps only in-frame clonotypes and omits some of them. Seen here are 150,000 to 200,000 clones, around 73% observed once, and the top ten hold around 2.5%. The sample consisted of PBMCs. These receptors all stem from a man aged 60 to 75 in good health and CMV-seronegative.

The rearrangement uses TRBV19 and TRBJ2-5, with a weak D call TRBD2 (6 bases). Germline lookup yields CDR1 LNHDA and CDR2 SQIVND (reference sequence). V lost 7 bases and J 5 bases, leaving 17 bases between the germline ends. This CDR3 spans 14 amino acids. This chain's CDR3 is CASTSDWGRETQYF. The CDR3, as DNA: TGTGCCAGTACATCGGACTGGGGGAGGGAGACCCAGTACTTC.

The chain is built from TRBV5-4 and TRBJ2-5, with 7 bases fitting TRBD1. The J call may be mistaken, given a closer DNA end match to TRBJ2-7. Germline values: CDR1 SGHNT, CDR2 YYREEE (reference sequence). The CDR3 runs to 15 residues. The CDR3 is CASSLRQGDIHEQYF. The CDR3 bases are TGTGCCAGCAGCTTGCGGCAGGGGGATATCCACGAGCAGTACTTC.

This clone was seen only a few times. The chain joins TRBV5-1 to TRBJ2-1; TRBD2 matches 10 bases. CDR1 and CDR2 (germline): SGHRS, YFSETQ. The CDR3 consists of 15 residues. V lost 0 bases and J lost 4; bases outside the gene matches: 1. CDR3 DNA sequence: TGCGCCAGCAGCTTGGTAGCGGGGGGATACAATGAGCAGTTCTTC. Encoded protein: CASSLVAGGYNEQFF.

This clone was counted only a few times. The rearrangement joins TRBV2 to TRBJ2-3, with D perhaps matching TRBD1 (6 bases). The V gene's germline CDR1 is SNHLY and CDR2 FYNNEI. The V and J ends lost 5 bases and 4 bases respectively, with 19 bases between them. The CDR3 extends over 16 amino acids. The CDR3 loop is CASSLRLTEGADTQYF. CDR3 coding DNA: TGTGCCAGCAGTCTCCGACTAACCGAGGGGGCAGATACGCAGTATTTT.

The J gene is TRBJ1-3, the V gene TRBV7-6; tentatively, D is TRBD1 (6 bases). Germline CDR1 SGHVS, CDR2 FNYEAQ. The ends were cut back, 2 bases at V and 7 bases at J, with 12 bases in the middle. The CDR3 consists of 14 residues. For the CDR3, the DNA is TGTGCCAGCAGCTTAATCAGGGGAGGGAACACCATATATTTT. As protein: CASSLIRGGNTIYF.

V gene TRBV14 combines with J gene TRBJ1-1, with 8 bases lining up with TRBD1. The CDR3 has 14 residues. Germline assignment: CDR1 SGHDN and CDR2 FVKESK. The ends lost 0 bases at V and 10 bases at J; junction bases unmatched: 7. CDR3: CASSQDSGGCGAFF. DNA of the CDR3: TGTGCCAGCAGCCAAGATTCAGGGGGCTGTGGAGCTTTCTTT. The variable domain in full, completed from reference TRBV14 and TRBJ1-1, reads EAGVTQFPSHSVIEKGQTVTLRCDPISGHDNLYWYRRVMGKEIKFLLHFVKESKQDESGMPNNRFLAERTGGTYSTLKVQPAELEDSGVYFCASSQDSGGCGAFFGQGTRLTVV.

V usage is TRBV9 and J usage is TRBJ1-3, with D maybe TRBD1 (5 bases). Germline V CDR1 and CDR2: SGDLS, YYNGEE. The CDR3 is made up of 15 amino acids. The V end was cut by 0 bases, the J end by 2 bases, with 9 bases between. Here the CDR3 reads CASSVEGRTGNTIYF. Here the CDR3 DNA reads TGTGCCAGCAGCGTAGAGGGGCGAACTGGAAACACCATATATTTT.

The chain combines TRBV19 with TRBJ1-5; 8 bases match TRBD1. Germline V gene sequence: CDR1 LNHDA, CDR2 SQIVND (reference sequence). This CDR3 comprises 14 residues. Trimming cost V 5 bases and J 3 bases; bases outside gene matches: 3. CDR3 nucleotide sequence: TGTGCCAGTAGTGGACAGGGCGTCAATCAGCCCCAGCATTTT. It yields the protein CASSGQGVNQPQHF.

J is TRBJ2-7 and V is TRBV6-1; D is unresolved. This CDR3 comprises 13 residues. V was trimmed by 7 bases and J by 2 bases, leaving 12 bases between them. Germline V gene sequence: CDR1 MNHNS, CDR2 SASEGT. For the CDR3, the DNA is TGTGCCAGCATTTCCCCAGAGGCCTACGAGCAGTACTTC. Protein: CASISPEAYEQYF.

The chain employs TRBV5-1 and TRBJ2-1, with TRBD2 identical over 10 bases. In germline, CDR1 is SGHRS, CDR2 YFSETQ. CDR3 length: 16 residues. V lost 4 bases to trimming and J lost 1 base; unmatched junction nucleotides: 5. The CDR3 region is CASSPKLAGSYNEQFF. The CDR3 DNA reads TGCGCCAGCAGCCCGAAACTAGCGGGGTCCTACAATGAGCAGTTCTTC.

The chain carries TRBV29-1 and TRBJ2-2; no reliable D call. In germline, CDR1 is SQVTM, CDR2 ANQGSEA. This CDR3 has 13 amino acids. With 3 bases removed from V and 1 base from J, the gap between germline ends came to 6 bases. The CDR3 here is CSVDSGNTGELFF. CDR3 in DNA: TGCAGCGTTGACTCAGGGAACACCGGGGAGCTGTTTTTT.

The rearrangement uses TRBV7-2 and TRBJ2-5; 15 nucleotides align to TRBD2. The germline V gene has CDR1 SGHTA and CDR2 FQGNSA. Trimming at V came to 0 bases and at J to 5 bases, leaving 4 bases not matched to a gene. This CDR3 has 17 residues. The CDR3 nucleotides are TGTGCCAGCAGCTTAGCCGGGACTAGCGGGAGGTGGGAGACCCAGTACTTC. Its protein product is CASSLAGTSGRWETQYF.

The genes are TRBV4-1 and TRBJ1-2, with D possibly matching TRBD1 (6 bases). This CDR3 is 15 amino acids long. Germline-derived CDR1 and CDR2 are MGHRA and YSYEKL. Trimming cost V 0 bases and J 4 bases, with 12 bases left between them. The CDR3 DNA reads TGCGCCAGCAGCCAAGATGAAGGGACACCCTATGGCTACACCTTC. Amino acids: CASSQDEGTPYGYTF.

V and J are TRBV19 and TRBJ2-2; D is unresolved. The CDR3 contains 16 residues. Trimming took 2 bases from V and 5 from J, leaving 15 bases between them. CDR1 is LNHDA and CDR2 is SQIVND in the germline V gene (reference sequence). As DNA, the CDR3 is TGTGCCAGTAGTATACTCGAGGTGATCCAGACCGGGGAGCTGTTTTTT. Translated: CASSILEVIQTGELFF. Supplemented by reference TRBV19 and TRBJ2-2, the full variable domain reads DGGITQSPKYLFRKEGQNVTLSCEQNLNHDAMYWYRQDPGQGLRLIYYSQIVNDFQKGDIAEGYSVSREKKESFPLTVTSAQKNPTAFYLCASSILEVIQTGELFFGEGSRLTVL.

The chain uses TRBV5-1 and TRBJ2-2; 11 nucleotides match TRBD1. V dropped 5 bases and J dropped 5; count of bases not matched to a gene: 11. Germline V CDR1 and CDR2: SGHRS, YFSETQ. This CDR3 contains 17 residues. The CDR3 protein is CASSPDRGPFRTGELFF. The CDR3 nucleotides read TGCGCCAGCAGTCCGGACAGGGGGCCCTTTAGGACCGGGGAGCTGTTTTTT.

V gene TRBV5-1 combines with J gene TRBJ2-3, with 9 bases lining up with TRBD2. The CDR3 is 16 residues long. Germline CDR1 is SGHRS and CDR2 is YFSETQ. Unmatched junction bases numbered 11, after V lost 4 bases and J lost 5 bases. In DNA form, the CDR3 reads TGCGCCAGCAGCCGGAGGGGCGGGGGGGCTGGAGATACGCAGTATTTT. This translates into CASSRRGGGAGDTQYF.